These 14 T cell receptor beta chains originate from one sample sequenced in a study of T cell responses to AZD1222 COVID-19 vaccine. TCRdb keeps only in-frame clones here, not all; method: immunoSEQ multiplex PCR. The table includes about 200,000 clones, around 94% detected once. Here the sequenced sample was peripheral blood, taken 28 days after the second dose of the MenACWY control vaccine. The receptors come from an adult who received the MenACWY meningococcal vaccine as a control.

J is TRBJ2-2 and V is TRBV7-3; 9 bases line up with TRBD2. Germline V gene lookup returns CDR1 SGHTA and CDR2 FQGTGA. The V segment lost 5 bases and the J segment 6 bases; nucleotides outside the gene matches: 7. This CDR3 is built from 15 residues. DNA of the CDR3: TGTGCCAGCAGCCCCGGGAGCGGGAGGCCCGGGGAGCTGTTTTTT. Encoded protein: CASSPGSGRPGELFF.

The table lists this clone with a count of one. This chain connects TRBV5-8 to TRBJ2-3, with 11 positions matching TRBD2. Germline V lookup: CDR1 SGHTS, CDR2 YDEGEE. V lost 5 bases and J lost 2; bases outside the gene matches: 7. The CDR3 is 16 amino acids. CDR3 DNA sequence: TGTGCCAGCAGTTTGACTAGCGGGGAATTCACAGATACGCAGTATTTT. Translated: CASSLTSGEFTDTQYF.

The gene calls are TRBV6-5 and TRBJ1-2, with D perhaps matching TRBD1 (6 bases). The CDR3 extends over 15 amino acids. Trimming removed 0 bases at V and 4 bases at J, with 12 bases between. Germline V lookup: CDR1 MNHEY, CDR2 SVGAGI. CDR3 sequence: CASSYSRGGSYGYTF. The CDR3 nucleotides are TGTGCCAGCAGTTACTCGAGGGGGGGTTCCTATGGCTACACCTTC.

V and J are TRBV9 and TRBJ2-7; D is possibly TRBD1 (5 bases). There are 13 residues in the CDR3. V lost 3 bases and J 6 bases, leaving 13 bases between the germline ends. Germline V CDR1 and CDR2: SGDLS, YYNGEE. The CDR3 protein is CASSADSIGEQYF. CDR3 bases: TGTGCCAGCAGCGCCGACAGTATCGGCGAGCAGTACTTC.

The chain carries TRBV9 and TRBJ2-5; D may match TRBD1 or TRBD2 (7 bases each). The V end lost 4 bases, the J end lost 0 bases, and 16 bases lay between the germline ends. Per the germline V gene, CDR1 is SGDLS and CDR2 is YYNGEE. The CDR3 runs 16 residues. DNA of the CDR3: TGTGCCAGCAGCCTAAGACAGGGAGGGAACCAAGAGACCCAGTACTTC. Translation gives CASSLRQGGNQETQYF.

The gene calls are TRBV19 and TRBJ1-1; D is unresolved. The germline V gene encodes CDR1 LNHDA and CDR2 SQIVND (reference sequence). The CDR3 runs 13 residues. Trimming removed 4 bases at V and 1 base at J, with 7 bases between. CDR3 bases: TGTGCCAGTAGTAGAGGCAGGAACACTGAAGCTTTCTTT. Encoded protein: CASSRGRNTEAFF.

In DNA form, the CDR3 reads TGCGCCAGCAGCTTGGAAGCGGGGAGCTACAATGAGCAGTTCTTC. This translates into CASSLEAGSYNEQFF. The V call is TRBV5-1, the J call TRBJ2-1; 7 nucleotides agree with TRBD2. V lost 0 bases, J lost 3 bases, and 3 bases stayed unmatched. Looked up from germline, CDR1 is SGHRS and CDR2 is YFSETQ. The CDR3 consists of 15 residues. The full variable domain, rest sourced from reference TRBV5-1 and TRBJ2-1, is KAGVTQTPRYLIKTRGQQVTLSCSPISGHRSVSWYQQTPGQGLQFLFEYFSETQRNKGNFPGRFSGRQFSNSRSEMNVSTLELGDSALYLCASSLEAGSYNEQFFGPGTRLTVL.

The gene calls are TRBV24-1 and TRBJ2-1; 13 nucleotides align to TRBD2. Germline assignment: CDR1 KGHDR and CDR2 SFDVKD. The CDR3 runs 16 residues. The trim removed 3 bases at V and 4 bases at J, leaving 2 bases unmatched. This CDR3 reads CATSDPGLAGYNEQFF. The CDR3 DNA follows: TGTGCCACCAGTGATCCGGGACTAGCGGGGTACAATGAGCAGTTCTTC.

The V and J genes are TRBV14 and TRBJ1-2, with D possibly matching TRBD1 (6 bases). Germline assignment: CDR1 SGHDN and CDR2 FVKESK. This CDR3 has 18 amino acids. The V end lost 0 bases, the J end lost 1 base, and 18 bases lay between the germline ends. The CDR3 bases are TGTGCCAGCAGCCAAGATGGAGAGTGGGGGCCTCTTAACTATGGCTACACCTTC. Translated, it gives CASSQDGEWGPLNYGYTF. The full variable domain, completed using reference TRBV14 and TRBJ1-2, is EAGVTQFPSHSVIEKGQTVTLRCDPISGHDNLYWYRRVMGKEIKFLLHFVKESKQDESGMPNNRFLAERTGGTYSTLKVQPAELEDSGVYFCASSQDGEWGPLNYGYTFGSGTRLTVV.

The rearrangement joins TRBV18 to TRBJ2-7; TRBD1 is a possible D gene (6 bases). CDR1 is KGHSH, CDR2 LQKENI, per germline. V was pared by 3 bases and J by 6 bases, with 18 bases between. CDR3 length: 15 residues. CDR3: CASSPARQDPSEQYF. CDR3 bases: TGTGCCAGCTCACCGGCTCGACAGGACCCTAGCGAGCAGTACTTC.

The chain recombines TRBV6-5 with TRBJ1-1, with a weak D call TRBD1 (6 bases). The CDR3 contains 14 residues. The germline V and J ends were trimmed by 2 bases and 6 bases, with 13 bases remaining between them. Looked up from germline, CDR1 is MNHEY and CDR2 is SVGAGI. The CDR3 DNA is TGTGCCAGCAGTTACCCCGCAGGGGACTCTGAAGCTTTCTTT. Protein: CASSYPAGDSEAFF.

The CDR3 loop is CASRRAGGYSNQPQHF. For the CDR3, the DNA is TGTGCCAGTAGAAGGGCAGGGGGTTATAGCAATCAGCCCCAGCATTTT. The chain employs TRBV19 and TRBJ1-5, with 7 bases matching TRBD1. The V gene end was trimmed by 6 bases and the J gene end by 0 bases; junction bases not matched to a gene: 8. The CDR3 loop spans 16 amino acids. Germline V gene sequence: CDR1 LNHDA, CDR2 SQIVND (reference sequence).

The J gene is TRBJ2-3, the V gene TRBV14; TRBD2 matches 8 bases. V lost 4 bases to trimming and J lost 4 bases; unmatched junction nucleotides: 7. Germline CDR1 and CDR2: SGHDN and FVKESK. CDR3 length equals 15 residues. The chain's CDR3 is CASSPGLGRSDTQYF. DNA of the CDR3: TGTGCCAGCAGCCCGGGACTAGGTAGATCAGATACGCAGTATTTT.

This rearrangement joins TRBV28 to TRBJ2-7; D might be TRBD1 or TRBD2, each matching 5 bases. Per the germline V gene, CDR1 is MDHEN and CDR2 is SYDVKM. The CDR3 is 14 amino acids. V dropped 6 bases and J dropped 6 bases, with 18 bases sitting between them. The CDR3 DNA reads TGTGCCAGCAGCCCGGGACCACAAAGGGGCGAGCAGTACTTC. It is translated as CASSPGPQRGEQYF.